Presented here are 7 T cell receptor beta chains from one specimen sequenced in a study of blood T cell repertoires in COVID-19. Clones were read by immunoSEQ multiplex PCR, and TCRdb kept only the in-frame ones, dropping some. The data hold roughly 97,000 clones, with 70% to 85% observed a single time. The sequenced material came from peripheral blood. Receptors were obtained from a man aged 70-80 years with acute or convalescent COVID-19.

V usage is TRBV14 and J usage is TRBJ2-1; 10 nucleotides align to TRBD2. V was clipped by 0 bases and J by 4 bases; unmatched bases: 9. This CDR3 is built from 18 residues. Germline-derived CDR1 and CDR2 are SGHDN and FVKESK. The CDR3 is CASSQEDSGRLLYNEQFF. The CDR3 DNA sequence: TGTGCCAGCAGCCAAGAAGATAGCGGGAGGCTCCTTTACAATGAGCAGTTCTTC.

The rearrangement links TRBV7-8 to TRBJ2-5; 7 positions match TRBD2. This CDR3 is 17 amino acids long. Germline V gives CDR1 SGHVS, CDR2 FQNEAQ. V lost 5 bases, J lost 1 base, and 13 bases stayed unmatched. The CDR3 coding sequence is TGTGCCAGCAGCGGTACGGGTCTAGCGGCCCTCCAAGAGACCCAGTACTTC. It encodes CASSGTGLAALQETQYF.

This rearrangement joins TRBV29-1 to TRBJ1-5; D may be TRBD1 (5 bases). The germline V gene has CDR1 SQVTM and CDR2 ANQGSEA. This CDR3 contains 15 residues. V was pared by 5 bases and J by 4 bases, with 18 bases between. The CDR3 loop reads CSVRPQGGENQPQHF. CDR3 nucleotides: TGCAGCGTTCGGCCCCAGGGAGGTGAAAATCAGCCCCAGCATTTT.

The CDR3 region is CASSPIMGTEASGNTIYF. The CDR3 bases are TGTGCCAGCAGTCCTATAATGGGGACAGAGGCATCTGGAAACACCATATATTTT. This chain joins TRBV14 and TRBJ1-3; 7 nucleotides agree with TRBD1. The CDR3 has 18 amino acids. Trimming took 6 bases from V and 1 from J; bases not matched to a gene: 15. In germline, CDR1 is SGHDN, CDR2 FVKESK.

This chain uses TRBV7-2 with TRBJ1-1; 7 nucleotides agree with TRBD1. The V and J ends lost 5 bases and 2 bases, in that order; junction bases with no gene match: 5. This CDR3 is 14 amino acids long. Germline assignment: CDR1 SGHTA and CDR2 FQGNSA. The CDR3 protein is CASSDRQGNTEAFF. For the CDR3, the DNA is TGTGCCAGCAGCGATAGACAGGGAAACACTGAAGCTTTCTTT.

This clone was recorded a few times. The chain links TRBV2 to TRBJ1-6; D gene ambiguous. The length of the CDR3 is 12 residues. V was clipped by 7 bases and J by 3 bases, with 4 bases between them. Germline-derived CDR1 and CDR2 are SNHLY and FYNNEI. CDR3: CASNLYNSPLHF. CDR3 coding DNA: TGTGCCAGCAATCTCTATAATTCACCCCTCCACTTT.

The chain has TRBV5-5 and TRBJ1-1; maybe TRBD1 (5 bases). Germline assignment: CDR1 SGHKS and CDR2 YYEKEE (reference sequence). The CDR3 runs 14 residues. V lost 4 bases and J 0 bases, leaving 10 bases between the germline ends. The CDR3 bases are TGTGCCAGCAGCGGAGGGACCGTGAACACTGAAGCTTTCTTT. This gives the protein CASSGGTVNTEAFF.